The source of this TCR beta chain is a study of blood T cell repertoires in COVID-19. As processed by the authors: Cell counts per sample came from amplifying reference gene primers. The table came from immunoSEQ multiplex PCR; TCRdb's copy has only in-frame clones and leaves some out. That table supplies the V and J calls and clone size; D and trimming were determined from the DNA. The sample consists of fewer than 250,000 clones, about 88% of them appearing once. Material: PBMCs or T cells enriched from blood (not recorded which). The receptor comes from a woman aged 25 to 39 who had recovered from COVID-19.

CDR3 sequence: CASSPGTATGNTIYF. CDR3 nucleotide sequence: TGTGCCAGCAGCCCAGGGACAGCAACTGGAAACACCATATATTTT. The V and J genes are TRBV13 and TRBJ1-3, with 7 nucleotides matching TRBD1. V trimming: 5 bases; J trimming: 2 bases; junction bases outside the gene matches: 6. This CDR3 has 15 residues. The germline V gene encodes CDR1 PRHDT and CDR2 FYEKMQ (reference sequence).